The source of this T cell receptor (beta chain) is a study of tumor-infiltrating lymphocytes in glioblastoma multiforme. TCR beta libraries were built from RNA through three nested multiplex PCR rounds using modified ARM-PCR. TCRdb re-called the multiplex PCR reads through MiXCR, storing one row per CDR3 protein. Among about 19,000 distinct CDR3 sequences listed, around 68% were seen once. General study results and limits: TCR plus mutation findings rest on a single glioblastoma patient.

This CDR3 spans 14 amino acids. Worth noting for this clonotype: Its antigen remains unidentified. A read error may produce the germline difference seen at one junction end.

Sample: peripheral blood. This chain uses TRBV12-3 or TRBV12-4 with TRBJ2-5; TRBD1 might be the D (6 bases). The receptor was derived from a male donor with glioblastoma. The CDR3 spells CASSPETGQDTQYF. As DNA, the CDR3 is TGTGCCAGCAGCCCCGAGACAGGTCAAGATACCCAGTACTTC.